The 25 T cell receptor beta chains in this list originate from one sample, sequenced in a study of cytomegalovirus exposure and HLA in healthy donors. The PCR made use of 60 Vbeta and 13 Jbeta primers. Profiling relied on immunoSEQ multiplex PCR, and the TCRdb table lists in-frame clones only, not all of them. The sample consists of around 150,000 clones, 70% to 80% of them appearing once. What was sequenced was PBMCs. Receptors were obtained from a woman in her thirties or forties in good health and CMV-seronegative.

The chain combines TRBV28 with TRBJ1-3, with D unresolved. The CDR3 loop spans 14 amino acids. V lost 5 bases and J lost 3, with 11 bases in between. Germline assignment: CDR1 MDHEN and CDR2 SYDVKM. CDR3 bases: TGTGCCAGCAGTCCCTATTCGAATGGAAACACCATATATTTT. Protein product: CASSPYSNGNTIYF. Drawing the rest from reference TRBV28 and TRBJ1-3, the complete variable domain is DVKVTQSSRYLVKRTGEKVFLECVQDMDHENMFWYRQDPGLGLRLIYFSYDVKMKEKGDIPEGYSVSREKKERFSLILESASTNQTSMYLCASSPYSNGNTIYFGEGSWLTVV.

This clone was observed a handful of times. J is TRBJ1-1 and V is TRBV18; D gene ambiguous. CDR3 length: 13 amino acids. Trimming stripped 5 bases from V and 1 base from J, with 8 bases between. The germline gives CDR1 KGHSH, CDR2 LQKENI. In DNA form, the CDR3 reads TGTGCCAGCTCAACGGAGGGGAACACTGAAGCTTTCTTT. Its translation: CASSTEGNTEAFF.

The rearrangement joins TRBV4-3 to TRBJ2-3; D is possibly TRBD2 (6 bases). The CDR3 has 16 amino acids. Trimming removed 0 bases at V and 5 bases at J, with 15 bases between. Germline V gives CDR1 LGHNA, CDR2 YSLEER. The CDR3 loop is CASSQEGTYLGDTQYF. CDR3 bases: TGCGCCAGCAGCCAAGAGGGGACTTACCTTGGAGATACGCAGTATTTT.

J is TRBJ1-2 and V is TRBV11-1, with a weak D call TRBD1 (5 bases). CDR3 length: 13 residues. V lost 6 bases and J 2 bases, leaving 10 bases between the germline ends. The germline V gene has CDR1 SGHAT and CDR2 FQDESV (reference sequence). The CDR3 protein is CASRNPGNYGYTF. CDR3 bases: TGTGCCAGCAGGAATCCAGGGAACTATGGCTACACCTTC.

The chain carries TRBV10-3 and TRBJ2-1; D is perhaps TRBD2 (6 bases). V was trimmed by 6 bases and J by 7 bases, leaving 19 bases between them. CDR3 size: 15 residues. CDR1 and CDR2 (germline): ENHRY, SYGVKD. CDR3 in amino acids: CAISELAPFLNEQFF. CDR3 nucleotide sequence: TGTGCCATCAGCGAACTAGCACCATTTCTTAATGAGCAGTTCTTC.

A few counts support this clone. The V and J genes are TRBV9 and TRBJ2-7, with 13 bases that match TRBD2. Germline lookup yields CDR1 SGDLS and CDR2 YYNGEE. The CDR3 spans 15 residues. Losses at the gene ends were 4 bases for V and 5 bases for J; bases not matched to a gene: 6. Here the CDR3 reads CASSRTSGSFHEQYF. The CDR3 DNA reads TGTGCCAGCAGCCGGACTAGCGGGAGTTTCCACGAGCAGTACTTC.

The CDR3 here is CASSPQGVRNTIYF. CDR3 bases: TGTGCCAGCTCACCACAAGGGGTTAGAAACACCATATATTTT. V gene TRBV18 combines with J gene TRBJ1-3; D possibly corresponds to TRBD1 (5 bases). The CDR3 is 14 residues long. CDR1 and CDR2 (germline): KGHSH, LQKENI. Trimming stripped 1 base from V and 5 bases from J, with 9 bases between.

This chain uses TRBV10-3 with TRBJ2-2, with a possible D match to TRBD1 (6 bases). There are 15 residues in the CDR3. CDR1 and CDR2 from the germline V gene are ENHRY and SYGVKD. V lost 2 bases to trimming and J lost 4 bases, with 11 bases between them. DNA of the CDR3: TGTGCCATCAGTGAGAGGCAGGGGTTCACCGGGGAGCTGTTTTTT. Translation gives CAISERQGFTGELFF.

This sequence joins TRBV6-5 and TRBJ2-7, with D unresolved. The CDR3 consists of 14 residues. Trimming stripped 9 bases from V and 0 bases from J, with 15 bases between. CDR1 and CDR2 (germline): MNHEY, SVGAGI. The CDR3 loop is CASKTSRSSYEQYF. In DNA form, the CDR3 reads TGTGCCAGTAAGACAAGTCGTAGCTCCTACGAGCAGTACTTC.

This clone came up a few times. The gene calls are TRBV19 and TRBJ2-7; the D gene is possibly TRBD1 (5 bases). The ends were cut back, 7 bases at V and 0 bases at J, with 13 bases in the middle. The CDR3 totals 14 residues. Germline assignment: CDR1 LNHDA and CDR2 SQIVND (reference sequence). CDR3 in DNA: TGTGCCAGTAAACAGGAAACGGGCTCCTACGAGCAGTACTTC. This codes for CASKQETGSYEQYF.

This sequence joins TRBV9 and TRBJ2-2; TRBD2 might be the D (5 bases). Germline assignment: CDR1 SGDLS and CDR2 YYNGEE. The germline V and J ends were trimmed by 4 bases and 1 base, with 11 bases remaining between them. The CDR3 has 15 amino acids. Written as DNA, the CDR3 is TGTGCCAGCAGCCCCCTACTAGAGAACACCGGGGAGCTGTTTTTT. Translated, it gives CASSPLLENTGELFF.

This sequence joins TRBV11-1 and TRBJ2-5, with 7 bases matching TRBD2. V was pared by 9 bases and J by 2 bases, with 12 bases of the junction left unmatched. Per the germline V gene, CDR1 is SGHAT and CDR2 is FQDESV (reference sequence). The CDR3 length is 15 residues. CDR3 residues: CASGLTGGPQETQYF. CDR3 nucleotides: TGTGCCAGTGGGCTGACGGGAGGTCCTCAAGAGACCCAGTACTTC.

This clone was counted only a few times. The V and J genes are TRBV2 and TRBJ2-1; a possible D gene is TRBD2 (5 bases). Germline V gene data show CDR1 as SNHLY and CDR2 as FYNNEI. The ends were cut back, 3 bases at V and 6 bases at J, with 12 bases in the middle. The CDR3 extends over 14 amino acids. CDR3 coding DNA: TGTGCCAGCAGTGAGACGGGATTTTTCAATGAGCAGTTCTTC. Translation: CASSETGFFNEQFF.

This rearrangement joins TRBV6-6 to TRBJ1-1; 7 nucleotides agree with TRBD1. J was trimmed by 4 bases and V by 3 bases; bases with no gene match: 5. Germline CDR1 MNHNY, CDR2 SVGAGI (reference sequence). This CDR3 region has 14 residues. Here the CDR3 DNA reads TGTGCCAGCAGTTATTTCCAGGGGGGCACTGAAGCTTTCTTT. It codes for CASSYFQGGTEAFF.

The V call is TRBV4-3, the J call TRBJ2-1; D is perhaps TRBD2 (6 bases). V lost 3 bases to trimming and J lost 6 bases, with 9 bases between them. Germline CDR1 reads LGHNA; CDR2 reads YSLEER. This CDR3 contains 13 residues. The CDR3 is CASSQGGFNEQFF. The CDR3 coding sequence is TGCGCCAGCAGCCAGGGAGGCTTCAATGAGCAGTTCTTC.

The chain recombines TRBV7-9 with TRBJ2-7; possible D gene TRBD1, 5 bases. Trimming cost V 8 bases and J 4 bases, with 12 bases left between them. The CDR3 runs 12 residues. The germline gives CDR1 SEHNR, CDR2 FQNEAQ (reference sequence). The CDR3 bases are TGTGCCAGCCGGCAGGGCGGTTACGAGCAGTACTTC. Its protein product is CASRQGGYEQYF. Combining the CDR3 with reference TRBV7-9 and TRBJ2-7 gives the whole variable domain DTGVSQNPRHKITKRGQNVTFRCDPISEHNRLYWYRQTLGQGPEFLTYFQNEAQLEKSRLLSDRFSAERPKGSFSTLEIQRTEQGDSAMYLCASRQGGYEQYFGPGTRLTVT.

This clone has only a few counts. The chain carries TRBV18 and TRBJ2-7, with 12 nucleotides matching TRBD2. This CDR3 has 15 amino acids. Germline CDR1 and CDR2: KGHSH and LQKENI. V was pared by 6 bases and J by 2 bases, with 5 bases of the junction left unmatched. The CDR3 coding sequence is TGTGCCAGCTCGCAAACTAGCGGGAGGACCTACGAGCAGTACTTC. Translation gives CASSQTSGRTYEQYF.

This clone was counted a few times. CDR3 in DNA: TGTGCCAGCAGCTCTAGGCAGGGAAGCAATGAGCAGTTCTTC. Translating gives CASSSRQGSNEQFF. The chain employs TRBV13 and TRBJ2-1, with D possibly being TRBD1 (5 bases). Between the trimmed V and J ends, which lost 4 bases and 6 bases, there was a span of 13 bases. This CDR3 spans 14 amino acids. Germline V gene sequence: CDR1 PRHDT, CDR2 FYEKMQ (reference sequence). Supplemented by reference TRBV13 and TRBJ2-1, the full variable domain reads AAGVIQSPRHLIKEKRETATLKCYPIPRHDTVYWYQQGPGQDPQFLISFYEKMQSDKGSIPDRFSAQQFSDYHSELNMSSLELGDSALYFCASSSRQGSNEQFFGPGTRLTVL.

V is TRBV6-5 and J is TRBJ2-5, with D uncertain. CDR3 length: 12 amino acids. Germline V gene sequence: CDR1 MNHEY, CDR2 SVGAGI. V lost 5 bases to trimming and J lost 1 base, with 5 bases between them. CDR3 loop: CASSGIQETQYF. CDR3 DNA sequence: TGTGCCAGCAGTGGCATCCAAGAGACCCAGTACTTC.

The rearrangement joins TRBV5-1 to TRBJ2-7; TRBD2 matches at 13 bases. The CDR3 spans 15 residues. J gave up 7 bases and V 4 bases, and 8 bases lay outside the gene matches. Germline V CDR1 and CDR2: SGHRS, YFSETQ. As DNA, the CDR3 is TGCGCCAGCAGCCCAGGACTAGCGGGAGCTGAAGAGCAGTACTTC. Encoded protein: CASSPGLAGAEEQYF.

This clone was seen only a few times. The chain joins TRBV6-6 to TRBJ2-7; 7 bases fit TRBD2. CDR3 length: 14 amino acids. The germline V gene encodes CDR1 MNHNY and CDR2 SVGAGI (reference sequence). With 6 bases clipped from V and 7 bases from J, the junction kept 12 bases outside the gene matches. CDR3 region: CASRVVRHGGEQYF. DNA of the CDR3: TGTGCCAGCAGGGTAGTTAGACACGGGGGGGAGCAGTACTTC.

The genes are TRBV5-8 and TRBJ2-5; D is undetermined. Germline loops: CDR1 SGHTS, CDR2 YDEGEE. Trimming took 7 bases from V and 1 from J, leaving 14 bases between them. The CDR3 totals 14 residues. CDR3 nucleotide sequence: TGTGCCAGCCCGGCACAGTATCTCCAAGAGACCCAGTACTTC. Its protein product is CASPAQYLQETQYF.

This rearrangement joins TRBV5-6 to TRBJ1-4; 7 bases map to TRBD1. The CDR3 loop spans 16 amino acids. Unmatched junction bases numbered 9, after V lost 0 bases and J lost 7 bases. From germline, CDR1 is SGHDT and CDR2 YYEEEE. The CDR3 protein is CASSLGTQGWVEKLFF. In nucleotides, the CDR3 is TGTGCCAGCAGCTTGGGGACACAGGGGTGGGTTGAAAAACTGTTTTTT.

The chain employs TRBV10-1 and TRBJ2-1; the match to TRBD1 covers 8 bases. Germline values: CDR1 WNHNN, CDR2 SYGVQD (reference sequence). The V and J ends lost 8 bases and 0 bases, in that order; junction bases with no gene match: 18. The CDR3 totals 19 residues. The CDR3 protein is CASPVIVLDRESSYNEQFF. In DNA, the CDR3 is TGCGCCAGCCCCGTAATCGTTTTGGACAGGGAAAGCTCCTACAATGAGCAGTTCTTC.

The chain employs TRBV6-1 and TRBJ2-1; a weak D match, TRBD1 (5 bases). Germline-derived CDR1 and CDR2 are MNHNS and SASEGT. The CDR3 spans 17 residues. The V gene lost 2 bases and the J gene lost 4 bases, with 18 bases spanning the gap. The DNA for the CDR3 is TGTGCCAGCAGTGAAAGGGGTGGGAACAGGCTTTACAATGAGCAGTTCTTC. Its protein product is CASSERGGNRLYNEQFF.